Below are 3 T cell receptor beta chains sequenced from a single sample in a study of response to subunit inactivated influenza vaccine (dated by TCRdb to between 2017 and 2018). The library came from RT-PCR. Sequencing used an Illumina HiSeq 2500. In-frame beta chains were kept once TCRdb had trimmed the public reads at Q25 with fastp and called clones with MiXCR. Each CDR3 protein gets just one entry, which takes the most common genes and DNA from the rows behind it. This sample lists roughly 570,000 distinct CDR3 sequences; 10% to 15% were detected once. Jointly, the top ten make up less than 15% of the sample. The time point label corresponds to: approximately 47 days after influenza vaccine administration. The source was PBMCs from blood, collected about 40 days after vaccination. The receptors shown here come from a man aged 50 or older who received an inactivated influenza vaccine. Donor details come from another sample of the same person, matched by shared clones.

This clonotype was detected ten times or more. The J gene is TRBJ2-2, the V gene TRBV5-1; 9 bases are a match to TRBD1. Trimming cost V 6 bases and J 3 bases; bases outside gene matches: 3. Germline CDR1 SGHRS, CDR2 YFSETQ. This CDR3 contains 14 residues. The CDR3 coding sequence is TGCGCCAGCAACCGACAGGGGGACACCGGGGAGCTGTTTTTT. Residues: CASNRQGDTGELFF. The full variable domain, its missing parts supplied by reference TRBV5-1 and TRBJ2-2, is KAGVTQTPRYLIKTRGQQVTLSCSPISGHRSVSWYQQTPGQGLQFLFEYFSETQRNKGNFPGRFSGRQFSNSRSEMNVSTLELGDSALYLCASNRQGDTGELFFGEGSRLTVL.

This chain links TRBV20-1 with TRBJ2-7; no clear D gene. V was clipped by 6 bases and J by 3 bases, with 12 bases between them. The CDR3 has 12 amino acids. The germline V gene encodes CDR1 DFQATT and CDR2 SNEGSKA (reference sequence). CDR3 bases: TGCAGTGCCAGCCGGGCCCTCTACGAGCAGTACTTC. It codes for CSASRALYEQYF.

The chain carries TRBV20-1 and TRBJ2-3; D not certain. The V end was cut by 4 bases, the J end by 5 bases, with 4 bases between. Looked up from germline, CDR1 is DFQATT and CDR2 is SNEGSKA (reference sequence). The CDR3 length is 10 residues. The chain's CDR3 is CSATIDTQYF. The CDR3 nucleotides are TGCAGTGCTACGATAGATACGCAGTATTTT.